These T cell receptor beta chains were read from a single sample in a study of control samples from healthy donors and cancer patients. The table came from immunoSEQ multiplex PCR; TCRdb's copy has only in-frame clones and leaves some out. Of around 180,000 clones in the sample, about 90% were seen once. The material sequenced was blood. The origin of the receptors is a woman aged 25 to 39 in good health. Each CDR3 is given with its conserved first and last residue. A D gene is named only where the DNA matches it firmly. Not every row has a clone size; where given, it reads once, few, many or a size class.

D gene	clone size	V gene	J gene	CDR3 protein	CDR3 DNA
-	once	TRBV4-1	TRBJ2-2	CASSQDYRPGELFF	TGCGCCAGCAGCCAAGATTACCGCCCCGGGGAGCTGTTTTTT
-	-	TRBV19	TRBJ2-7	CASSIAPAYEQYF	TGTGCCAGTAGTATCGCGCCAGCCTACGAGCAGTACTTC
-	-	TRBV27	TRBJ1-5	CASSLTPSQPQHF	TGTGCCAGCAGTTTAACCCCCTCGCAGCCCCAGCATTTT
TRBD2	-	TRBV6-5	TRBJ2-1	CASSFDSAGGRREQFF	TGTGCCAGCAGTTTTGACTCAGCGGGAGGGAGGAGGGAGCAGTTCTTC
-	-	TRBV25-1	TRBJ2-5	CASSSAGSLETQYF	TGTGCCAGCTCCAGTGCGGGGAGTCTGGAGACCCAGTACTTC
-	few	TRBV11-2	TRBJ1-2	CASSSQPPASSGYTF	TGTGCCAGCAGCTCCCAGCCCCCAGCAAGCAGCGGCTACACCTTC
TRBD1	-	TRBV5-1	TRBJ1-4	CASSLDRGRATNEKLFF	TGCGCCAGCAGCTTGGACAGGGGGAGAGCAACTAATGAAAAACTGTTTTTT
-	once	TRBV2	TRBJ2-2	CASSEALPGAGELFF	TGTGCCAGCAGTGAAGCTTTACCTGGGGCCGGGGAGCTGTTTTTT
-	-	TRBV24-1	TRBJ2-1	CATSDLRGSSYNEQFF	TGTGCCACCAGTGATTTGAGAGGGAGCTCCTACAATGAGCAGTTCTTC
-	-	TRBV7-8	TRBJ2-3	CASSSRPGITDTQYF	TGTGCCAGCAGCTCCCGACCGGGAATCACAGATACGCAGTATTTT
TRBD1	few	TRBV19	TRBJ1-5	CATEDRGSHQPQHF	TGTGCCACCGAGGACAGGGGGAGTCATCAGCCCCAGCATTTT
TRBD1	-	TRBV5-1	TRBJ2-7	CASSPGTEGNEQYF	TGCGCCAGCAGCCCAGGGACAGAAGGCAACGAGCAGTACTTC
-	-	TRBV7-9	TRBJ1-1	CASSLGTGTNTEAFF	TGTGCCAGCAGCTTAGGGACCGGAACGAACACTGAAGCTTTCTTT